This TCR beta chain derives from a study of blood T cell repertoires in COVID-19. Residents of around 24 US areas, aged roughly 18 to 89 years, made up the participants. Categorization into cohorts depended on clinical history that participants reported. Germline values: CDR1 MNHNS, CDR2 SASEGT. V was trimmed by 1 base and J by 7 bases, leaving 8 bases between them. The CDR3 extends over 13 amino acids. Original processing methods: The authors estimated nucleated cell counts from reference gene primer amplification. Profiled with immunoSEQ multiplex PCR; TCRdb holds only in-frame clones, not every one. V, J and clone size are taken as reported in that table, and D and trimming were inferred from the DNA itself. In the table there are approximately 220,000 clones, about four fifths of which are singletons.

The sample comprised PBMCs or T cells enriched from blood (not recorded which). This TCR derives from a woman in her thirties or forties who had been exposed to COVID-19. The chain employs TRBV6-1 and TRBJ1-5, with D unresolved. The CDR3 DNA is TGTGCCAGCAGTGAAGAAGAGTGGCAGCCCCAGCATTTT. Its protein product is CASSEEEWQPQHF.